The 19 T cell receptor beta chains reported below all come from one sample, sequenced in a study of shared clonotypes between healthy human individuals (dated by TCRdb to the early 2020s). Library generation was performed with the immunoSEQ multiplex PCR assay. TCRdb stores this immuneACCESS table with in-frame sequences only. Part of the clones is absent; in the studies checked, under half of the shortfall reflects unresolved V genes, and no reason is known for the rest. Here the sample has about 680,000 clones; about 91% occur a single time. The ten largest make up 24% of the sample. CD8 naive samples were obtained by positive selection for CCR7 among CD45RO-negative cells, yielding a CD45RA+CCR7+ population from which TemRA cells were excluded. Sequencing was done on a sample of naive CD8+ T cells sorted from blood. The cell subset or site label of this sample denotes: CD45RA+CCR7+. These receptor sequences come from a young man in good health.

The V call is TRBV7-9, the J call TRBJ2-6, with 8 bases that match TRBD2. The CDR3 consists of 17 residues. With 5 bases clipped from V and 4 bases from J, the junction kept 10 bases outside the gene matches. Germline CDR1 SEHNR, CDR2 FQNEAQ (reference sequence). In DNA, the CDR3 is TGTGCCAGCAGCCTCACGCGGGGGGCGAGAGGGGCCAACGTCCTGACTTTC. It yields the protein CASSLTRGARGANVLTF.

V usage is TRBV28 and J usage is TRBJ2-1, with 7 bases identical to TRBD2. This CDR3 region has 18 residues. The J segment lost 2 bases and the V segment lost 2 bases, leaving 12 bases of the junction unmatched. Germline-derived CDR1 and CDR2 are MDHEN and SYDVKM. CDR3 DNA: TGTGCCAGCAGTTTAATTTGGACGGGAGGTACCACCTACAATGAGCAGTTCTTC. Encoded protein: CASSLIWTGGTTYNEQFF.

The chain has TRBV21-1 and TRBJ1-5. TRBV21-1 is a listed pseudogene. This CDR3 comprises 14 residues. The CDR3 loop reads CASSKRPAWGPQHF. Here the CDR3 DNA reads TGTGCCAGCAGCAAACGGCCAGCTTGGGGGCCCCAGCATTTT.

Here the CDR3 DNA reads TGTGCCAGCAGCCCAGTGGGGGACAGGGAGTACCTGAATGAAAAACTGTTTTTT. Its translation is CASSPVGDREYLNEKLFF. This rearrangement joins TRBV9 to TRBJ1-4, with 9 bases fitting TRBD1. With 4 bases clipped from V and 5 bases from J, the junction kept 15 bases outside the gene matches. CDR1 SGDLS and CDR2 YYNGEE come from the germline V gene. The length of the CDR3 is 18 residues.

This chain links TRBV10-3 with TRBJ2-3, with 7 bases identical to TRBD1. The V gene end was trimmed by 2 bases and the J gene end by 6 bases; junction bases not matched to a gene: 20. Germline CDR1 and CDR2: ENHRY and SYGVKD. The CDR3 sequence is 19 residues long. CDR3 protein: CAISEMVGDSNFLYDTQYF. The CDR3 nucleotides read TGTGCCATCAGTGAGATGGTCGGGGACAGCAACTTTTTGTACGATACGCAGTATTTT.

The V and J genes are TRBV7-9 and TRBJ1-4; D gene unclear. There are 15 residues in the CDR3. The V and J ends lost 5 bases and 0 bases respectively, with 10 bases between them. Germline values: CDR1 SEHNR, CDR2 FQNEAQ (reference sequence). CDR3 nucleotides: TGTGCCAGCAGCCCAGGACCCACAACTAATGAAAAACTGTTTTTT. Amino acids: CASSPGPTTNEKLFF.

Relative to its sample, this clone is medium-sized (0.01 to 0.1%). This rearrangement joins TRBV14 to TRBJ2-1; D is possibly TRBD1 or TRBD2 (5 bases each). CDR1 is SGHDN and CDR2 is FVKESK in the germline V gene. Trimming shortened V by 4 bases and J by 1 base, and 14 bases separated the two germline ends. The CDR3 runs 16 residues. The CDR3 reads CASSLKLGVSYNEQFF. The CDR3 DNA sequence: TGTGCCAGCAGCCTAAAGTTGGGGGTTTCCTACAATGAGCAGTTCTTC.

The V and J genes are TRBV27 and TRBJ2-2; weak D call: TRBD1 (6 bases). CDR1 and CDR2 (germline): MNHEY, SMNVEV (reference sequence). This CDR3 is 14 amino acids long. Trimming took off 7 bases at V and 0 bases at J, with 9 bases between the two ends. The CDR3 loop is CASNPGANTGELFF. CDR3 DNA: TGTGCCAGCAACCCAGGGGCGAACACCGGGGAGCTGTTTTTT.

V is TRBV9 and J is TRBJ2-3; unclear D gene. V gave up 4 bases and J gave up 2 bases, with 11 bases separating them. Per germline, CDR1 SGDLS and CDR2 YYNGEE. The CDR3 consists of 14 residues. Here the CDR3 DNA reads TGTGCCAGCAGCCCTATAGTAAACACAGATACGCAGTATTTT. It yields the protein CASSPIVNTDTQYF.

The chain joins TRBV11-2 to TRBJ1-1, with 7 bases aligning to TRBD1. Unmatched junction bases numbered 6, after V lost 4 bases and J lost 7 bases. In germline, CDR1 is SGHAT, CDR2 FQNNGV. The CDR3 sequence is 13 residues long. CDR3 in amino acids: CASSSEGAGEAFF. In DNA, the CDR3 is TGTGCCAGCAGCTCCGAGGGGGCGGGTGAAGCTTTCTTT.

This clone was recorded only once. The genes are TRBV11-2 and TRBJ1-4; D is undetermined. Germline assignment: CDR1 SGHAT and CDR2 FQNNGV. V lost 5 bases to trimming and J lost 7 bases, with 26 bases between them. The CDR3 spans 18 residues. This chain's CDR3 is CASSTRVGVVSNPEKLFF. The CDR3 DNA is TGTGCCAGCAGCACCCGGGTGGGAGTTGTTTCCAACCCTGAAAAACTGTTTTTT.

This clone has more than one count but fewer than ten. This chain uses TRBV29-1 with TRBJ2-2; no clear D. Germline CDR1 reads SQVTM; CDR2 reads ANQGSEA. Trimming took off 2 bases at V and 1 base at J, with 5 bases between the two ends. The CDR3 is made up of 13 amino acids. The CDR3 sequence is CSVELENTGELFF. Written as DNA, the CDR3 is TGCAGCGTTGAACTAGAGAACACCGGGGAGCTGTTTTTT.

The rearrangement uses TRBV27 and TRBJ2-7, with a weak D call TRBD2 (6 bases). With 5 bases removed from V and 2 bases from J, the gap between germline ends came to 16 bases. CDR1 and CDR2 from the germline V gene are MNHEY and SMNVEV (reference sequence). The CDR3 sequence is 15 residues long. CDR3 in DNA: TGTGCCAGCAGTCCCAGACGGGACTTAACCTACGAGCAGTACTTC. Translated: CASSPRRDLTYEQYF.

This clone came up once. J is TRBJ2-1 and V is TRBV9; 9 bases align to TRBD2. With 3 bases clipped from V and 5 bases from J, the junction kept 9 bases outside the gene matches. CDR1 and CDR2 (germline): SGDLS, YYNGEE. The length of the CDR3 is 16 residues. The CDR3: CASSGLEAGGNNEQFF. CDR3 DNA: TGTGCCAGCAGCGGCCTCGAGGCGGGAGGGAACAATGAGCAGTTCTTC.

This clone was detected a few times. The chain has TRBV7-6 and TRBJ1-4; weak D call: TRBD1 (5 bases). CDR3 length: 13 residues. V was cut by 3 bases and J by 12 bases, with 14 bases left in between. Germline CDR1 is SGHVS and CDR2 is FNYEAQ. The CDR3 DNA is TGTGCCAGCAGCTTCTCGGACGGGGCAGAACTGTTTTTT. Protein sequence: CASSFSDGAELFF.

V is TRBV7-9 and J is TRBJ2-7; D is unresolved. V lost 1 base to trimming and J lost 9 bases, with 7 bases between them. In germline, CDR1 is SEHNR, CDR2 FQNEAQ (reference sequence). CDR3 length equals 11 residues. CDR3 residues: CASSLVGVQYF. The CDR3 coding sequence is TGTGCCAGCAGCTTAGTTGGAGTGCAGTACTTC.

The chain uses TRBV6-5 and TRBJ2-7; 9 positions agree with TRBD2. CDR3 length: 15 amino acids. Germline CDR1 MNHEY, CDR2 SVGAGI. V trimming: 7 bases; J trimming: 4 bases; junction bases outside the gene matches: 11. The CDR3 region has the DNA TGTGCCAGCACATATCATAGCGGGAGTCCGTACGAGCAGTACTTC. This gives the protein CASTYHSGSPYEQYF.

The DNA for the CDR3 is TGTGCCAGCAGTGACAGGGGGACAGGGTTAAAAAATGAGCAGTTCTTC. Encoded protein: CASSDRGTGLKNEQFF. V is TRBV6-4 and J is TRBJ2-1; 9 nucleotides agree with TRBD1. This CDR3 spans 16 amino acids. V was pared by 2 bases and J by 7 bases, with 9 bases of the junction left unmatched. Germline lookup yields CDR1 MRHNA and CDR2 SNTAGT.

This clone was picked up one time. This sequence joins TRBV5-3 and TRBJ2-1; TRBD1 matches 8 bases. TRBV5-3 is an ORF for which the function is uncertain. Trimming took 6 bases from V and 7 from J; bases not matched to a gene: 15. This CDR3 region has 16 residues. CDR3 region: CARKEVWTGLMNEQFF. Written as DNA, the CDR3 is TGTGCCAGAAAGGAGGTATGGACAGGGTTAATGAATGAGCAGTTCTTC.